This T cell receptor (beta chain) was sequenced for a study of cytomegalovirus exposure and HLA in healthy donors. This CDR3 contains 13 residues. Trimming pared 1 base from V and 2 bases from J, leaving 2 bases between. In germline, CDR1 is SGHDN, CDR2 FVKESK. General study points: Overall, around 160 TCR beta chains were annotated as cytomegalovirus-associated. A subsequent analysis found that TCR clusters from the first cohort also tended to co-occur in the approximately 120 validation repertoires, with approximately 95% of cluster scores above 0. Cytomegalovirus status, reportedly, was diagnosed with high specificity and sensitivity by the classifier.

The donors were members of the validation cohort, which comprised 100 to 150 subjects and was separate from the first cohort of 670 or so subjects. TCRdb's copy holds only in-frame clones and misses some; the assay was immunoSEQ multiplex PCR. The sample consists of fewer than 200,000 clones, roughly 84% of them appearing once. Concerning this clone itself: Its antigen is currently unknown.

Material: PBMCs. This clonotype originated in a young woman in good health and CMV-seropositive. The V gene is TRBV14, the J gene TRBJ2-2; D gene uncertain. The CDR3 region has the DNA TGTGCCAGCAGCCAAGTAAACACCGGGGAGCTGTTTTTT. It yields the protein CASSQVNTGELFF.